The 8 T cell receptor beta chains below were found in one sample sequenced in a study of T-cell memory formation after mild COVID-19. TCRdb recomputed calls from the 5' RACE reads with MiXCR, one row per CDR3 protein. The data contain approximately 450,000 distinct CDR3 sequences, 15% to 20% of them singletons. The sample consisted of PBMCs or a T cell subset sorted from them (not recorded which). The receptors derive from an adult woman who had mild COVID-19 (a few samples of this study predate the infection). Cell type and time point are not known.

This CDR3 reads CASTGQAPRSPLHF. For the CDR3, the DNA is TGTGCCAGCACGGGACAGGCCCCGCGGTCACCCCTCCACTTT. The rearrangement uses TRBV2 and TRBJ1-6; TRBD1 matches 8 bases. V was pared by 7 bases and J by 10 bases, with 9 bases of the junction left unmatched. Germline CDR1 SNHLY, CDR2 FYNNEI. This CDR3 has 14 amino acids. Drawing the rest from reference TRBV2 and TRBJ1-6, the complete variable domain is EPEVTQTPSHQVTQMGQEVILRCVPISNHLYFYWYRQILGQKVEFLVSFYNNEISEKSEIFDDQFSVERPDGSNFTLKIRSTKLEDSAMYFCASTGQAPRSPLHFGNGTRLTVT.

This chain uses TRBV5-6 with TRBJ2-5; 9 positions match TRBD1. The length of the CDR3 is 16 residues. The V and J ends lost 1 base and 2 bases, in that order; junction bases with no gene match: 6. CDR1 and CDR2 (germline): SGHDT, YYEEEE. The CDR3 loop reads CASSLLSGTGQETQYF. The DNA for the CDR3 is TGTGCCAGCAGCTTGTTATCCGGGACAGGGCAAGAGACCCAGTACTTC.

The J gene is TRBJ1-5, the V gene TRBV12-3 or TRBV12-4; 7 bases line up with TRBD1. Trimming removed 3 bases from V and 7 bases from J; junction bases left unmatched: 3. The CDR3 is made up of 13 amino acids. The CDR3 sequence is CASSFAQGQPQHF. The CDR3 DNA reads TGTGCCAGCAGTTTCGCACAGGGGCAGCCCCAGCATTTT.

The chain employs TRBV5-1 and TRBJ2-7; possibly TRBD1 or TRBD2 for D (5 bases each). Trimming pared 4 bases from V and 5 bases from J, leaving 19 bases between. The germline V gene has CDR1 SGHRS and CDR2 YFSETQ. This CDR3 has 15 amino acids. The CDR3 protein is CASSQGDALQDEQYF. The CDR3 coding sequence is TGCGCCAGCAGCCAAGGGGACGCTCTCCAGGACGAGCAGTACTTC.

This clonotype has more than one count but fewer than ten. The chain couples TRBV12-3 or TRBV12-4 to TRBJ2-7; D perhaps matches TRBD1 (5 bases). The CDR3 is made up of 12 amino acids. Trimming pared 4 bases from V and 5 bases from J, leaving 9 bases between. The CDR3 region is CASSWTSHEQYF. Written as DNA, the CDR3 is TGTGCCAGCAGTTGGACAAGCCACGAGCAGTACTTC.

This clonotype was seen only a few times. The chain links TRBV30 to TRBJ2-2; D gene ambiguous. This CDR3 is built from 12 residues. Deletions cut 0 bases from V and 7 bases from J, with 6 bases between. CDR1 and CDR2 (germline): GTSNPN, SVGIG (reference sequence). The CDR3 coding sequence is TGTGCCTGGAGTGTACGTAACGGGGAGCTGTTTTTT. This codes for CAWSVRNGELFF.

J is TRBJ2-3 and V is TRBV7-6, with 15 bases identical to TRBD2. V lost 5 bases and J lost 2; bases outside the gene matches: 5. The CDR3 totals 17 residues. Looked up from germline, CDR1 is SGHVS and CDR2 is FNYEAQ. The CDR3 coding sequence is TGTGCCAGCAGCACGGGACTAGCGGGGGGCATCACAGATACGCAGTATTTT. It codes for CASSTGLAGGITDTQYF. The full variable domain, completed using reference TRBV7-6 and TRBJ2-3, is GAGVSQSPRYKVTKRGQDVALRCDPISGHVSLYWYRQALGQGPEFLTYFNYEAQQDKSGLPNDRFSAERPEGSISTLTIQRTEQRDSAMYRCASSTGLAGGITDTQYFGPGTRLTVL.

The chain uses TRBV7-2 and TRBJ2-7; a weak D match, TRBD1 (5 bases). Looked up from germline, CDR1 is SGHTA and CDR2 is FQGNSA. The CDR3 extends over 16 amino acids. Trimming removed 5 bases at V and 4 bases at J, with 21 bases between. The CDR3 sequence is CASSPDRGRVAYEQYF. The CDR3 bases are TGTGCCAGCAGCCCCGATAGGGGCAGGGTGGCGTACGAGCAGTACTTC.